This TCR beta chain was obtained from a study of T cell changes during pregnancy in multiple sclerosis. The CDR3 spans 16 residues. Germline trimming cut 5 bases from V and 3 bases from J; bases unmatched to any gene: 8. Germline CDR1 LNHDA, CDR2 SQIVND (reference sequence). Profiled with immunoSEQ multiplex PCR; TCRdb holds only in-frame clones, not every one. The sample consists of more than 45,000 clones, 92% of them appearing once. Only one count was recorded for this clone. The V and J genes are TRBV19 and TRBJ1-1, with TRBD1 matching over 11 bases. Sequenced material: CD4+ T cells from peripheral blood mononuclear cells, taken after pregnancy. The TCR sequence derives from a female donor with multiple sclerosis, enrolled in a pregnancy study. CDR3 bases: TGTGCCAGTAGTGTACGGACAGGGGGCGGGTACACTGAAGCTTTCTTT. It specifies CASSVRTGGGYTEAFF.